One T cell receptor (beta chain) is described in this entry. Its target is unknown. Primers: 60 Vbeta forward and 13 Jbeta reverse. Profiled with immunoSEQ multiplex PCR; TCRdb holds only in-frame clones, not every one. The repertoire holds about 110,000 clones, more than 65% seen once, with 0.6% to 1% in the top ten. This CDR3 spans 15 amino acids. The V gene's germline CDR1 is LNHDA and CDR2 SQIVND (reference sequence). V was clipped by 7 bases and J by 1 base, with 16 bases between them. The sample belongs to a study of cytomegalovirus exposure and HLA in healthy donors. The study, taken as a whole, reports: In vitro checks showed that a few CMV-associated chains really do target CMV antigens.

This receptor was taken from a boy aged 5-17 years in good health and CMV-seronegative. Sequencing was performed on PBMCs. This chain uses TRBV19 with TRBJ1-1; D ambiguous. The chain's CDR3 is CASISWAEPNTEAFF. CDR3 DNA: TGTGCCAGTATCTCCTGGGCCGAACCGAACACTGAAGCTTTCTTT.